A single sample is the source of the 28 T cell receptor beta chains below, sequenced in a study of T cell repertoires in cytomegalovirus infection. TCRdb itself ran the reads through MiXCR, one entry per CDR3 protein. The sample includes a few hundred thousand distinct CDR3 sequences, around 30% of them seen just once. These receptors have no known antigen. Material: cultured PBMCs, obtained from culture after CMV antigen stimulation. Source of these receptors: a human donor in good health (CMV status not recorded). Some clones in this sample may be carry-over from other donors' samples.

This clonotype was detected a few times. The rearrangement joins TRBV11-2 to TRBJ2-7; TRBD2 matches at 10 bases. The CDR3 runs to 14 residues. CDR1 is SGHAT, CDR2 FQNNGV, per germline. The ends lost 5 bases at V and 3 bases at J; junction bases unmatched: 4. CDR3 coding DNA: TGTGCCAGCAGCGCACTAGCGGGGTTCTACGAGCAGTACGTC. Protein product: CASSALAGFYEQYV.

This clonotype appeared once. The chain combines TRBV11-2 with TRBJ2-7; tentative D call: TRBD1 (6 bases). With 5 bases removed from V and 1 base from J, the gap between germline ends came to 18 bases. Per germline, CDR1 SGHAT and CDR2 FQNNGV. This CDR3 comprises 16 residues. The CDR3: CASSQRGQRGSYEQYV. CDR3 bases: TGTGCCAGCAGCCAAAGAGGGCAGAGGGGGTCCTACGAGCAGTACGTC.

This clonotype has a count of ten or more. This sequence joins TRBV29-1 and TRBJ2-1; 8 bases are shared with TRBD2. From germline, CDR1 is SQVTM and CDR2 ANQGSEA. Trimming took 5 bases from V and 12 from J; bases not matched to a gene: 15. This CDR3 contains 14 residues. The CDR3 protein is CSVLLAGEVFGQFF. CDR3 nucleotide sequence: TGCAGCGTTCTCCTAGCGGGTGAGGTTTTTGGGCAGTTCTTC.

The gene calls are TRBV20-1 and TRBJ2-1, with D uncertain. The CDR3 is made up of 17 amino acids. Between the trimmed V and J ends, which lost 0 bases and 0 bases, there was a span of 15 bases. Germline values: CDR1 DFQATT, CDR2 SNEGSKA (reference sequence). The CDR3 spells CSARDRLTDRSYNEQFF. CDR3 nucleotide sequence: TGCAGTGCTAGAGATAGGCTTACCGATCGCTCCTACAATGAGCAGTTCTTC.

This clonotype was seen at least ten times. The genes are TRBV7-2 and TRBJ2-1; 12 positions agree with TRBD2. Germline CDR1 is SGHTA and CDR2 is FQGNSA. This CDR3 spans 14 amino acids. The V segment lost 2 bases and the J segment 15 bases; nucleotides outside the gene matches: 8. CDR3 loop: CASSLRLAGDVPFF. The CDR3 region has the DNA TGTGCCAGCAGCTTACGACTAGCGGGAGATGTTCCGTTCTTC.

This clonotype showed up many times. The chain recombines TRBV7-2 with TRBJ2-5; D might be TRBD1 (5 bases). Deletions cut 5 bases from V and 1 base from J, with 14 bases between. Germline CDR1 SGHTA, CDR2 FQGNSA. The CDR3 is 15 amino acids. The CDR3: CASSPATQVQETQYF. In nucleotides, the CDR3 is TGTGCCAGCAGCCCAGCTACACAGGTCCAAGAGACCCAGTACTTC.

This chain joins TRBV7-4 and TRBJ1-2; D perhaps matches TRBD1 (5 bases). This CDR3 has 16 residues. Per the germline V gene, CDR1 is SGHVT and CDR2 is SQSDAQ. Trimming took 5 bases from V and 4 from J, leaving 20 bases between them. The CDR3 bases are TGTGCCAGCAGCCATGGAGCCGGGGGAGGAGGCTATGGCTACACCTTC. It codes for CASSHGAGGGGYGYTF.

V usage is TRBV29-1 and J usage is TRBJ2-5, with D possibly matching TRBD2 (6 bases). From germline, CDR1 is SQVTM and CDR2 ANQGSEA. V gave up 7 bases and J gave up 7 bases, with 19 bases separating them. The CDR3 length is 13 residues. This CDR3 is CSAVLALEGTQYF. The CDR3 DNA sequence: TGCAGCGCTGTACTAGCTCTTGAAGGGACCCAGTACTTC.

This chain joins TRBV19 and TRBJ2-1; possible D gene TRBD1, 5 bases. This CDR3 is 15 amino acids long. The V gene lost 5 bases and the J gene lost 0 bases, with 11 bases spanning the gap. Germline V gene data show CDR1 as LNHDA and CDR2 as SQIVND (reference sequence). The CDR3 bases are TGTGCCAGTAGTCCAATAGACAGCTCCTACAATGAGCAGTTCTTC. Its protein product is CASSPIDSSYNEQFF.

The rearrangement joins TRBV7-2 to TRBJ2-1, with 9 nucleotides matching TRBD1. The CDR3 runs 15 residues. Germline V gene sequence: CDR1 SGHTA, CDR2 FQGNSA. Losses at the gene ends were 3 bases for V and 8 bases for J; bases not matched to a gene: 8. The chain's CDR3 is CASSFRQGVTDEQFF. CDR3 coding DNA: TGTGCCAGCAGCTTCCGACAGGGGGTCACGGATGAGCAGTTCTTC.

V and J are TRBV11-2 and TRBJ2-7; D possibly uses TRBD1 or TRBD2 (5 bases each). CDR3 size: 13 residues. V was shortened by 5 bases and J by 7 bases, with 15 bases between the two germline ends. Per the germline V gene, CDR1 is SGHAT and CDR2 is FQNNGV. CDR3 coding DNA: TGTGCCAGCAGCCCAAGACAGAGGGGTGAGCAGTACGTC. It encodes CASSPRQRGEQYV.

Of note for this clonotype: The junction differs from germline at one of its ends, possibly a read error. The J gene is TRBJ1-3, the V gene TRBV12-3 or TRBV12-4; D unclear. The CDR3 sequence is 12 residues long. CDR3 coding DNA: TGTGCCAGCACTCTCTCTGGAAACACCGTATATTTT. It specifies CASTLSGNTVYF.

This clonotype was seen ten or more times. The chain couples TRBV12-3 or TRBV12-4 to TRBJ2-5, with D perhaps TRBD2 (6 bases). V lost 2 bases, J lost 4 bases, and 8 bases lay in between. The CDR3 consists of 13 residues. The CDR3 sequence: CASSLSGVETQYF. The CDR3 bases are TGTGCCAGCAGTTTATCGGGGGTAGAGACCCAGTACTTC.

This clonotype has just a few counts. The rearrangement uses TRBV5-1 and TRBJ2-6, with no clear D. The CDR3 has 16 residues. Between the trimmed V and J ends, which lost 1 base and 1 base, there was a span of 9 bases. Germline-derived CDR1 and CDR2 are SGHRS and YFSETQ. Here the CDR3 reads CASSLSTDSGANVLTF. The CDR3 DNA follows: TGCGCCAGCAGCTTGTCGACGGATTCTGGGGCCAACGTCCTGACTTTC.

This clonotype showed up just a few times. The chain carries TRBV4-1 and TRBJ2-3; D is possibly TRBD2 (5 bases). The CDR3 covers 14 residues. V shed 4 bases and J shed 6 bases, with 14 bases lying between them. Per the germline V gene, CDR1 is MGHRA and CDR2 is YSYEKL. The CDR3 nucleotides read TGCGCCAGCAGCCCCCCCCGAGGGTGGGATACGCAGTATTTT. Its protein product is CASSPPRGWDTQYF.

This clonotype was seen a handful of times. The chain employs TRBV19 and TRBJ2-3; D is unclear. This CDR3 has 14 amino acids. The germline V gene encodes CDR1 LNHDA and CDR2 SQIVND (reference sequence). V shed 3 bases and J shed 4 bases, with 11 bases lying between them. The chain's CDR3 is CASSILGSPDTQYF. The CDR3 region has the DNA TGTGCCAGTAGTATCCTTGGATCGCCAGATACGCAGTATTTT. Based on the CDR3 plus reference TRBV19 and TRBJ2-3, the full variable domain is DGGITQSPKYLFRKEGQNVTLSCEQNLNHDAMYWYRQDPGQGLRLIYYSQIVNDFQKGDIAEGYSVSREKKESFPLTVTSAQKNPTAFYLCASSILGSPDTQYFGPGTRLTVL.

The genes are TRBV4-2 and TRBJ1-3; D is possibly TRBD1 (5 bases). CDR1 is LGHNA and CDR2 is YNFKEQ in the germline V gene. CDR3 length equals 18 residues. Trimming stripped 3 bases from V and 4 bases from J, with 22 bases between. The CDR3, as DNA: TGTGCCAGCAGCCAGGCCCGTGGGGCAGGGTCGAAAGGAAACACCATATATTTT. Protein product: CASSQARGAGSKGNTIYF.

This clonotype was seen a handful of times. The chain employs TRBV10-2 and TRBJ2-5; 7 bases align to TRBD1. Germline V lookup: CDR1 WSHSY, CDR2 SAAADI. The CDR3 is made up of 15 amino acids. Losses at the gene ends were 4 bases for V and 2 bases for J; bases not matched to a gene: 7. The CDR3 region has the DNA TGCGCCAGCAGTGGACAGGGCGGGTTACAAGAGACCCAGTACTTC. Its protein is CASSGQGGLQETQYF.

V usage is TRBV29-1 and J usage is TRBJ2-1, with D tentatively TRBD1 or TRBD2 (5 bases each). The CDR3 is made up of 14 amino acids. Trimming left V 7 bases short and J 6 bases short, with 19 bases between. Looked up from germline, CDR1 is SQVTM and CDR2 is ANQGSEA. In nucleotides, the CDR3 is TGCAGCGCTGGGGCCCAAATGACTACCAATGAGCAGTTCTTC. Its translation: CSAGAQMTTNEQFF.

This chain connects TRBV7-2 to TRBJ1-1, with TRBD1 identical over 8 bases. This CDR3 comprises 13 residues. Germline V CDR1 and CDR2: SGHTA, FQGNSA. The V segment lost 0 bases and the J segment 10 bases; nucleotides outside the gene matches: 4. CDR3 DNA: TGTGCCAGCAGCTTAGCGGGACAGGTGGCAGCTTTCTTT. It codes for CASSLAGQVAAFF.

V gene TRBV20-1 combines with J gene TRBJ1-6; the match to TRBD1 covers 8 bases. CDR1 is DFQATT and CDR2 is SNEGSKA in the germline V gene (reference sequence). V was pared by 5 bases and J by 10 bases, with 10 bases of the junction left unmatched. The CDR3 has 14 amino acids. CDR3 in DNA: TGCAGTGCTGGAGGACAGGGCGGGTACTCACCCCTCCACTTT. Protein sequence: CSAGGQGGYSPLHF.

The chain recombines TRBV6-2 or TRBV6-3 with TRBJ1-5; 7 nucleotides match TRBD1. Germline V gene sequence: CDR1 MNHEY, CDR2 SVGEGT. CDR3 length equals 14 residues. V lost 11 bases to trimming and J lost 4 bases; unmatched junction nucleotides: 11. Here the CDR3 reads CAASDRSLNQPQHF. Written as DNA, the CDR3 is TGTGCCGCCTCGGACAGGAGCTTAAATCAGCCCCAGCATTTT.

The chain couples TRBV12-3 or TRBV12-4 to TRBJ1-1; maybe TRBD1 (5 bases). This CDR3 spans 14 amino acids. V lost 4 bases and J 0 bases, leaving 9 bases between the germline ends. The CDR3 here is CASSWDLLNTEAFF. The CDR3 DNA is TGTGCCAGCAGTTGGGACCTTCTGAACACTGAAGCTTTCTTT.

The chain couples TRBV7-2 to TRBJ1-1, with no clear D. Looked up from germline, CDR1 is SGHTA and CDR2 is FQGNSA. CDR3 length equals 11 residues. The V end was cut by 2 bases, the J end by 7 bases, with 5 bases between. CDR3 amino acids: CASSLTNEAFF. The CDR3 DNA reads TGTGCCAGCAGCTTAACCAATGAAGCTTTCTTT.

This clonotype was seen more than once but under ten times. The rearrangement uses TRBV9 and TRBJ2-1; TRBD1 agrees at 7 bases. Germline CDR1 and CDR2: SGDLS and YYNGEE. The V gene end was trimmed by 3 bases and the J gene end by 10 bases; junction bases not matched to a gene: 16. The CDR3 loop spans 16 amino acids. In nucleotides, the CDR3 is TGTGCCAGCAGCGCCATCCGAGGGGGTGGGACAGTGGAGCAGTTCTTC. It is translated as CASSAIRGGGTVEQFF.

This clonotype was counted a few times. The chain recombines TRBV7-8 with TRBJ2-3; TRBD2 matches at 11 bases. This CDR3 contains 16 residues. Per germline, CDR1 SGHVS and CDR2 FQNEAQ. V shed 3 bases, J shed 5 bases, and the junction held 7 bases outside the gene matches. The CDR3 DNA sequence: TGTGCCAGCAGCTTTTATAGCGGGAGGGATGGAGATACGCAGTATTTT. It yields the protein CASSFYSGRDGDTQYF.

This clonotype was counted between two and nine times. The V call is TRBV6-4, the J call TRBJ2-7, with TRBD2 matching over 12 bases. The V segment lost 7 bases and the J segment 1 base; nucleotides outside the gene matches: 20. This CDR3 spans 20 amino acids. CDR1 is MRHNA and CDR2 is SNTAGT in the germline V gene. CDR3 DNA sequence: TGTGCCAGCACAGGACTAGCGGGGAGGAGGTTACGGTTCGGGTCCTACGAGCAGTACGTC. Its protein product is CASTGLAGRRLRFGSYEQYV.

This clonotype has just a few counts. This rearrangement joins TRBV28 to TRBJ2-5; D might be TRBD2 (6 bases). Trimming shortened V by 7 bases and J by 3 bases, and 18 bases separated the two germline ends. Looked up from germline, CDR1 is MDHEN and CDR2 is SYDVKM. The CDR3 extends over 15 amino acids. This chain's CDR3 is CASTPSTSFEETQYF. In DNA, the CDR3 is TGTGCCAGCACCCCATCGACTAGTTTCGAAGAGACCCAGTACTTC.